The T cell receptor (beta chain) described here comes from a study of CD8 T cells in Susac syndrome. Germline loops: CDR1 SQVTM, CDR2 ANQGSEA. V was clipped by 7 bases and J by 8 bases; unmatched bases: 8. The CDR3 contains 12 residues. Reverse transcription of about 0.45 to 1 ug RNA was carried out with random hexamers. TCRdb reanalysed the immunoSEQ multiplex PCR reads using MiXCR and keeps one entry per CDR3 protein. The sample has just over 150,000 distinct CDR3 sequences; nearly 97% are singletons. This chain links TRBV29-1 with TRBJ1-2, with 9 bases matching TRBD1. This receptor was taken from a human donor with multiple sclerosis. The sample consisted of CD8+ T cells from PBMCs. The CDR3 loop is CSAADRGGGYTF. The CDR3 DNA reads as TGCAGCGCCGCGGACAGGGGAGGCGGCTACACCTTC.